This T cell receptor (beta chain) was sequenced for a study of T cells in Graves' hyperthyroidism and ophthalmopathy. Background on the study: Peripheral blood samples were taken at initial diagnosis, prior to any treatment.

This CDR3 spans 15 amino acids. V dropped 2 bases and J dropped 4; count of bases not matched to a gene: 4. Germline V lookup: CDR1 SGHRS, CDR2 YFSETQ. About this clonotype itself: What it binds is unknown. The conserved final phenylalanine or tryptophan is absent from the CDR3, which likely points to a read error.

Amplified regions were TCR beta CDR3 sequences from RNA transcripts. RT-PCR in the first round (using the HTBI primer set) targeted the TCR CDR3. TCRdb re-called the multiplex PCR reads through MiXCR, storing one row per CDR3 protein. The data hold about 58,000 distinct CDR3 sequences, with around 50% observed a single time. The study's findings and limits: Ophthalmopathy was model-predicted a median approximately 6.9 months pre-onset.

The sequenced sample was blood. The chain has TRBV5-1 and TRBJ2-2; 8 bases map to TRBD2. This receptor was taken from a woman aged 25 to 45 with Graves' ophthalmopathy. CDR3 amino acids: CASSLSGRSTGELFL. The CDR3 DNA follows: TGCGCCAGCAGCTTAAGCGGGAGAAGCACCGGGGAGCTGTTTCTT.